Each of the 7 T cell receptor beta chains below was sequenced from the same sample in a study of blood T cells in healthy people across ages. The authors ran a second PCR of about 7 to 11 cycles using a sample-barcoded 5' primer and a J-beta primer mix. One entry per CDR3 protein, called by TCRdb with MiXCR from the 5' RACE reads. The sample carries hundreds of thousands of distinct CDR3 sequences, roughly 48% recorded once. The sequenced sample was blood. All receptors derive from a man younger than 45 in good health.

This chain connects TRBV10-3 to TRBJ2-3; 8 bases match TRBD2. The V segment lost 3 bases and the J segment 2 bases; nucleotides outside the gene matches: 7. CDR1 and CDR2 from the germline V gene are ENHRY and SYGVKD. This CDR3 is built from 16 residues. CDR3 amino acids: CAISDRLAGDTDTQYF. CDR3 DNA: TGTGCCATCAGTGATAGGCTAGCGGGCGACACAGATACGCAGTATTTT.

This clonotype was observed a few times. The rearrangement uses TRBV11-2 and TRBJ2-7; 7 bases map to TRBD2. Germline lookup yields CDR1 SGHAT and CDR2 FQNNGV. V trimming: 5 bases; J trimming: 2 bases; junction bases outside the gene matches: 9. CDR3 length: 15 residues. The CDR3, as DNA: TGTGCCAGCAGCCCATCGGCGGGGGTTACCTACGAGCAGTACTTC. Encoded protein: CASSPSAGVTYEQYF.

This clonotype was counted only a few times. CDR3 sequence (DNA): TGTGCCAGCAGCGTAGGGAGACTAGCGGGGGGGCAAGAGACCCAGTACTTC. Amino acids: CASSVGRLAGGQETQYF. The chain carries TRBV9 and TRBJ2-5, with TRBD2 matching over 14 bases. Germline V lookup: CDR1 SGDLS, CDR2 YYNGEE. Trimming removed 0 bases from V and 2 bases from J; junction bases left unmatched: 3. The CDR3 runs to 17 residues.

This clonotype was detected only a few times. CDR3 bases: TGTGCCAGCAGTTTACCGGGACTATTCGACGAGCAGTACTTC. Protein: CASSLPGLFDEQYF. V gene TRBV6-2 or TRBV6-3 combines with J gene TRBJ2-7; 7 bases align to TRBD2. Germline-derived CDR1 and CDR2 are MNHEY and SVGEGT. The CDR3 length is 14 residues. The V segment lost 4 bases and the J segment 5 bases; nucleotides outside the gene matches: 8.

CDR3 DNA sequence: TGTGCCAGCAGTTTAGGCATTTTACAGGGGGCGCAGGCCAAAAACATTCAGTACTTC. As protein: CASSLGILQGAQAKNIQYF. The V and J genes are TRBV12-3 or TRBV12-4 and TRBJ2-4, with TRBD1 identical over 9 bases. The CDR3 contains 19 residues. With V trimmed by 1 base and J by 1 base, 11 bases remained unmatched.

The chain links TRBV12-3 or TRBV12-4 to TRBJ1-2; 8 positions match TRBD1. Unmatched junction bases numbered 15, after V lost 4 bases and J lost 8 bases. The CDR3 is made up of 16 amino acids. The chain's CDR3 is CASSSPPPGQVYGYTF. DNA for the CDR3: TGTGCCAGCAGTTCCCCACCTCCGGGACAGGTCTACGGCTACACCTTC.

The genes are TRBV5-4 and TRBJ2-1, with D perhaps being TRBD1 or TRBD2 (5 bases each). Trimming stripped 4 bases from V and 8 bases from J, with 16 bases between. This CDR3 spans 14 amino acids. CDR1 and CDR2 (germline): SGHNT, YYREEE (reference sequence). Written as DNA, the CDR3 is TGTGCCAGCAGCACCGGGACGAGAGTCGATGAGCAGTTCTTC. Translated, it gives CASSTGTRVDEQFF. The variable domain in full, with the rest retrieved from reference TRBV5-4 and TRBJ2-1, is ETGVTQSPTHLIKTRGQQVTLRCSSQSGHNTVSWYQQALGQGPQFIFQYYREEENGRGNFPPRFSGLQFPNYSSELNVNALELDDSALYLCASSTGTRVDEQFFGPGTRLTVL.